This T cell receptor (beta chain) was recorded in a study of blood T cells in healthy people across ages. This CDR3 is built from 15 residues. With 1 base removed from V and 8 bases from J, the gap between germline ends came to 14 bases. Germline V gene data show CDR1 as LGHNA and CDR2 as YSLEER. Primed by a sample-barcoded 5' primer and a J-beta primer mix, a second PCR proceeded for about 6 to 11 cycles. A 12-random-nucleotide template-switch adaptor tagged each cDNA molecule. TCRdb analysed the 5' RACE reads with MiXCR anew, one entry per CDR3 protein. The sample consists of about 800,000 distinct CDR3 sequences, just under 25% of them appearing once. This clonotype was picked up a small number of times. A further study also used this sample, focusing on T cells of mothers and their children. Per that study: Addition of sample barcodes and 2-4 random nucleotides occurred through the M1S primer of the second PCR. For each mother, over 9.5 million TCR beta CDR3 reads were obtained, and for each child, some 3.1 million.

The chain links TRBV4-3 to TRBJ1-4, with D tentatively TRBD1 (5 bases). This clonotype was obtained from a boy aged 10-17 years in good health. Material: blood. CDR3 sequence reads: CASSQVGTGLEKLFF. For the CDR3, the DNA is TGCGCCAGCAGCCAAGTCGGGACTGGGCTAGAAAAACTGTTTTTT.